This T cell receptor (beta chain) was sequenced during a study of cytomegalovirus exposure and HLA in healthy donors. Study outcomes and limitations: The study put under 200 TCR beta chains on its list as cytomegalovirus-associated. In a later analysis, across HLA loci, associated TCR counts were highest for DRB1, lowest for HLA-C. Donors were assumed by presence/absence analyses to have roughly uniform sequencing depth. Accurate predictions that matched the HLA-A and HLA-B alleles of most subjects were reportedly made from TCR beta sequences.

Notes on this clone: The target antigen is unknown.

Trimming cost V 4 bases and J 4 bases; bases outside gene matches: 3. Germline lookup yields CDR1 MNHNS and CDR2 SASEGT. The CDR3 has 14 residues. The PCR was carried out with 60 Vbeta primers and 13 Jbeta primers. The protocol was immunoSEQ multiplex PCR, while the TCRdb copy is restricted to in-frame clones and leaves out a portion. Of tens of thousands of clones listed, roughly 88% were seen once; the top ten hold 3.5% to 4%. Sequencing was carried out using PBMCs. The V call is TRBV6-1, the J call TRBJ2-1, with 8 bases that match TRBD1. The TCR was taken from a woman younger than 30 in good health and CMV-seronegative. The DNA of the CDR3 is TGTGCCAGCAGTGGGACAGGGAAATACAATGAGCAGTTCTTC. It translates to CASSGTGKYNEQFF.